These T cell receptor beta chains were read from a single sample in a study of STAT3 mutations in large granular lymphocyte leukemia. The protocol was immunoSEQ multiplex PCR, while the TCRdb copy is restricted to in-frame clones and leaves out a portion. The data show around 2,900 clones, 85% to 90% seen once. Sequencing was carried out using peripheral blood mononuclear cells. The source of these receptors is a middle-aged man with T-cell large granular lymphocyte leukemia. Some clones in this sample may be carry-over from other donors' samples. Both conserved end residues are part of each CDR3. D genes are given only for firm matches.

d_call: -
v_call: TRBV30
cdr3_length: 12
cdr3_aa: CAWADGNSPLHF

d_call: TRBD1
v_call: TRBV11-2
cdr3_length: 14
cdr3_aa: CASSYGTGSYEQYF

d_call: TRBD2
v_call: TRBV7-2
cdr3_length: 16
cdr3_aa: CASSLAGRGGSYEQYF

d_call: -
v_call: TRBV6-5
cdr3_length: 13
cdr3_aa: CASSPGWNGEQYF

d_call: -
v_call: TRBV19
cdr3_length: 14
cdr3_aa: CASSTSQGRETQYF

d_call: TRBD2
v_call: TRBV7-9
cdr3_length: 16
cdr3_aa: CASSPPTSGGANEQFF

d_call: -
v_call: TRBV7-3
cdr3_length: 13
cdr3_aa: CASSSHMNTEAFF

d_call: -
v_call: TRBV4-2
cdr3_length: 13
cdr3_aa: CASSLTENYGYTF

d_call: TRBD1
v_call: TRBV4-1
cdr3_length: 14
cdr3_aa: CASSSGTGGYEQYF

d_call: TRBD1
v_call: TRBV5-4
cdr3_length: 16
cdr3_aa: CASSQAGGSSYNEQFF

d_call: -
v_call: TRBV6-5
cdr3_length: 11
cdr3_aa: CASRGPYEQYF

d_call: -
v_call: TRBV6-1
cdr3_length: 14
cdr3_aa: CASRRSDSNQPQHF

d_call: -
v_call: TRBV19
cdr3_length: 13
cdr3_aa: CASSIELGRGYTF

d_call: -
v_call: TRBV4-3
cdr3_length: 15
cdr3_aa: CASSQDKGGGYEQYF